These 3 T cell receptor beta chains share one sample of origin, sequenced in a study of cytomegalovirus exposure and HLA in healthy donors (dated by TCRdb to 2017 to 2019). The library was produced with the immunoSEQ multiplex PCR assay. This immuneACCESS table, as held by TCRdb, lists in-frame sequences with V and J called but not all clones. Of the missing ones, under half trace to an unresolved V gene in checked studies; the others have no known cause. The sample table contains 80,000 to 100,000 clones; only one count was recorded for roughly 85% of them. The leading ten clones occupy roughly 3.9% of the sample. Sequencing was done on a sample of PBMCs. Receptors were obtained from a woman between 25 and 40 years old in good health and CMV-seronegative.

This clone was observed many times. This sequence joins TRBV11-1 and TRBJ2-7, with 8 bases identical to TRBD2. The CDR3 is made up of 17 amino acids. V shed 4 bases, J shed 5 bases, and the junction held 16 bases outside the gene matches. Germline V lookup: CDR1 SGHAT, CDR2 FQDESV (reference sequence). CDR3 region: CASSSTPSGPIGNEQYF. The CDR3 DNA reads as TGTGCCAGCAGCTCGACCCCTAGCGGGCCGATCGGGAACGAGCAGTACTTC. Full variable domain (missing parts from reference TRBV11-1 and TRBJ2-7): EAEVAQSPRYKITEKSQAVAFWCDPISGHATLYWYRQILGQGPELLVQFQDESVVDDSQLPKDRFSAERLKGVDSTLKIQPAELGDSAMYLCASSSTPSGPIGNEQYFGPGTRLTVT.

The chain uses TRBV14 and TRBJ1-2; D is unclear. This CDR3 contains 13 residues. Germline-derived CDR1 and CDR2 are SGHDN and FVKESK. V dropped 2 bases and J dropped 3 bases, with 7 bases sitting between them. This chain's CDR3 is CASSQSSHYGYTF. The CDR3 DNA is TGTGCCAGCAGCCAATCCAGTCACTATGGCTACACCTTC.

This chain uses TRBV6-5 with TRBJ2-1; possible D gene TRBD1, 5 bases. The CDR3 is 13 amino acids. Trimming took off 5 bases at V and 7 bases at J, with 12 bases between the two ends. CDR1 and CDR2 (germline): MNHEY, SVGAGI. CDR3 residues: CASSLRQMNEQFF. Written as DNA, the CDR3 is TGTGCCAGCAGTCTTAGACAGATGAATGAGCAGTTCTTC.